This entry lists 22 T cell receptor beta chains sequenced from one sample in a study of vaccination and CD4 T cells after COVID-19 (dated by TCRdb to between 2021 and 2023). No antigen is known for these receptors. The library was generated by PCR. Sequenced on an Illumina iSeq 100. DNA from cultured CD4+ T cells was subjected to TCR sequencing with the Oncomine TCR Beta short-read assay at the Johns Hopkins FTIC core. TCRdb reran the public reads through fastp at Q25 and MiXCR, keeping productive beta chains. Each CDR3 protein appears once, grouped with its most common genes and DNA. The sample contains more than 10,000 distinct CDR3 sequences, around a third of them found a single time. The top ten clones comprise 15% to 18% of the sample. In light of the paper, this sample's treatment or condition label describes: approximately 9-day PBMC culture with coronavirus spike peptide pools or control peptides (ViraFEST assay).

The sample consisted of CD4+ T cells from blood, cultured in vitro, taken after SARS-CoV-2 vaccination. The receptors here all came from a human donor who had recovered from COVID-19.

This clonotype has only a few counts. This chain connects TRBV6-1 to TRBJ1-2; 10 bases map to TRBD1. This CDR3 has 13 residues. Per germline, CDR1 MNHNS and CDR2 SASEGT. V gave up 5 bases and J gave up 7 bases; unmatched junction bases: 4. CDR3 in amino acids: CASSQTGGGGYTF. CDR3 coding DNA: TGTGCCAGCAGTCAGACAGGGGGCGGTGGCTACACCTTC.

This rearrangement joins TRBV7-2 to TRBJ2-7; 10 bases are shared with TRBD2. This CDR3 has 15 amino acids. The germline gives CDR1 SGHTA, CDR2 FQGNSA. The ends lost 3 bases at V and 6 bases at J; junction bases unmatched: 8. The CDR3 reads CASSFLGLADPEQYF. The CDR3 DNA reads as TGTGCCAGCAGCTTCCTAGGACTAGCGGACCCCGAGCAGTACTTC.

This sequence joins TRBV11-1 and TRBJ2-4, with D possibly being TRBD1 (5 bases). Trimming took off 1 base at V and 7 bases at J, with 11 bases between the two ends. Germline V gene sequence: CDR1 SGHAT, CDR2 FQDESV (reference sequence). This CDR3 comprises 14 residues. The CDR3 reads CASSLGQTWNIQYF. The CDR3 DNA reads TGTGCCAGCAGCTTAGGACAGACGTGGAACATTCAGTACTTC.

This clonotype turned up a few times. The rearrangement links TRBV28 to TRBJ2-5; 14 nucleotides agree with TRBD2. CDR3 size: 16 residues. V lost 5 bases to trimming and J lost 5 bases; unmatched junction nucleotides: 7. CDR1 is MDHEN, CDR2 SYDVKM, per germline. The CDR3 coding sequence is TGTGCCAGCAGTCGGGCGGGACTAGCGGGAGTGGAGACCCAGTACTTC. The encoded protein is CASSRAGLAGVETQYF.

Sample share makes this clonotype medium-sized. This chain uses TRBV7-7 with TRBJ2-5; either TRBD1 or TRBD2 may fit D (6 bases each). This CDR3 spans 14 amino acids. Trimming removed 0 bases at V and 5 bases at J, with 10 bases between. Germline-derived CDR1 and CDR2 are SSHAT and FNYEAQ (reference sequence). The CDR3 sequence: CASSLAGAGETQYF. CDR3 coding DNA: TGTGCCAGCAGCTTAGCGGGGGCGGGGGAGACCCAGTACTTC.

The chain joins TRBV6-5 to TRBJ2-7; TRBD1 aligns across 12 bases. The germline V gene has CDR1 MNHEY and CDR2 SVGAGI. This CDR3 has 19 amino acids. Germline trimming cut 2 bases from V and 7 bases from J; bases unmatched to any gene: 18. The chain's CDR3 is CASSYGVPGTGGPAGEQYF. The CDR3 DNA reads as TGTGCCAGCAGTTACGGGGTCCCCGGGACAGGGGGCCCCGCCGGGGAGCAGTACTTC.

The J gene is TRBJ2-1, the V gene TRBV6-2 or TRBV6-3; the D is unclear. CDR3 length: 14 amino acids. V was shortened by 6 bases and J by 2 bases, with 11 bases between the two germline ends. The germline gives CDR1 MNHEY, CDR2 SVGEGT. The CDR3 coding sequence is TGTGCCAGCAGGGGCGATCTAACCTACAATGAGCAGTTCTTC. This translates into CASRGDLTYNEQFF.

By proportion, this clonotype is medium-sized (0.01 to 0.1%). The chain has TRBV15 and TRBJ1-1, with D possibly TRBD1 on 6 matching bases. The V end was cut by 0 bases, the J end by 3 bases, with 20 bases between. CDR3 length: 18 amino acids. Germline CDR1 and CDR2: LNHNV and YYDKDF (reference sequence). The CDR3 DNA follows: TGTGCCACCAGCAGAGATAACCCTCTTCGGGAGGGGGACACTGAAGCTTTCTTT. Its protein product is CATSRDNPLREGDTEAFF.

This clonotype was seen more than once but under ten times. The gene calls are TRBV5-4 and TRBJ2-2; D gene uncertain. The CDR3 length is 17 residues. With 3 bases removed from V and 6 bases from J, the gap between germline ends came to 21 bases. Germline values: CDR1 SGHNT, CDR2 YYREEE (reference sequence). The CDR3 protein is CASSSDGRPLPAGELFF. DNA of the CDR3: TGTGCCAGCAGCTCAGACGGACGACCGCTCCCAGCCGGGGAGCTGTTTTTT.

This clonotype was seen a few times. The rearrangement links TRBV21-1 to TRBJ2-7; TRBD2 reflects the table's D call only, with no check against the DNA. TRBV21-1 is flagged as a pseudogene. The CDR3 sequence is 15 residues long. Here the CDR3 reads CASSTLAGTNYEQYF. The CDR3 region has the DNA TGTGCCAGCAGTACCCTAGCGGGTACTAACTACGAGCAGTACTTC.

The chain's CDR3 is CASSLAGLARNNEQFF. CDR3 coding DNA: TGTGCCAGCAGCTTAGCGGGACTAGCGAGAAACAATGAGCAGTTCTTC. This sequence joins TRBV7-2 and TRBJ2-1; 10 bases are shared with TRBD2. V shed 0 bases and J 5 bases; nucleotides not matched to a gene: 4. CDR1 and CDR2 (germline): SGHTA, FQGNSA. The CDR3 has 16 residues.

This chain connects TRBV28 to TRBJ2-4; the D gene could be TRBD1 or TRBD2 (5 bases each). This CDR3 has 14 amino acids. Looked up from germline, CDR1 is MDHEN and CDR2 is SYDVKM. V was pared by 3 bases and J by 1 base, with 7 bases between. The CDR3 region is CASSLGVAKNIQYF. CDR3 coding DNA: TGTGCCAGCAGTTTGGGGGTTGCCAAAAACATTCAGTACTTC.

This chain links TRBV18 with TRBJ1-5, with D uncertain. This CDR3 has 13 amino acids. V was pared by 3 bases and J by 5 bases, with 8 bases between. In germline, CDR1 is KGHSH, CDR2 LQKENI. CDR3 loop: CASSPARDQPQHF. CDR3 DNA sequence: TGTGCCAGCTCACCCGCCCGGGATCAGCCCCAGCATTTT.

There are a few counts of this clonotype. V usage is TRBV20-1 and J usage is TRBJ2-5, with D possibly being TRBD2 (6 bases). Germline V gene data show CDR1 as DFQATT and CDR2 as SNEGSKA (reference sequence). The CDR3 extends over 11 amino acids. Between the trimmed V and J ends, which lost 2 bases and 7 bases, there was a span of 8 bases. CDR3 amino acids: CSARLGGTQYF. The CDR3 nucleotides read TGCAGTGCTAGATTGGGGGGGACCCAGTACTTC.

The rearrangement joins TRBV19 to TRBJ1-1; TRBD1 agrees at 7 bases. Germline V gene data show CDR1 as LNHDA and CDR2 as SQIVND (reference sequence). The ends lost 7 bases at V and 8 bases at J; junction bases unmatched: 4. This CDR3 has 11 amino acids. This CDR3 reads CASTKTGEAFF. CDR3 nucleotides: TGTGCCAGTACCAAGACAGGGGAAGCTTTCTTT. The full variable domain, in which reference TRBV19 and TRBJ1-1 provide the parts outside the CDR3, is DGGITQSPKYLFRKEGQNVTLSCEQNLNHDAMYWYRQDPGQGLRLIYYSQIVNDFQKGDIAEGYSVSREKKESFPLTVTSAQKNPTAFYLCASTKTGEAFFGQGTRLTVV.

This clonotype was counted a few times. The rearrangement links TRBV5-4 to TRBJ1-1; 9 nucleotides align to TRBD1. There are 16 residues in the CDR3. V was pared by 1 base and J by 2 bases, with 6 bases of the junction left unmatched. Germline CDR1 SGHNT, CDR2 YYREEE (reference sequence). The CDR3 DNA reads as TGTGCCAGCAGCTTGCCCGACAGGGGGTTCAACACTGAAGCTTTCTTT. It encodes CASSLPDRGFNTEAFF.

This clonotype counts as large. The chain links TRBV19 to TRBJ2-4; D is perhaps TRBD2 (6 bases). CDR1 and CDR2 (germline): LNHDA, SQIVND (reference sequence). Trimming removed 7 bases from V and 8 bases from J, with 15 bases in between. This CDR3 spans 13 amino acids. The CDR3 sequence: CASNLQAGYIQYF. The CDR3 nucleotides are TGTGCCAGTAATCTTCAGGCGGGGTACATTCAGTACTTC.

This clonotype is medium-sized. This chain joins TRBV7-2 and TRBJ2-2; a possible D gene is TRBD1 (5 bases). Between the trimmed V and J ends, which lost 3 bases and 5 bases, there was a span of 7 bases. The CDR3 length is 13 residues. Germline assignment: CDR1 SGHTA and CDR2 FQGNSA. The CDR3 here is CASSLGQTGELFF. In DNA form, the CDR3 reads TGTGCCAGCAGCTTGGGGCAGACCGGGGAGCTGTTTTTT.

This clonotype was observed a few times. V usage is TRBV7-2 and J usage is TRBJ2-1, with a tentative D call TRBD2 (6 bases). The CDR3 loop spans 17 amino acids. The V gene's germline CDR1 is SGHTA and CDR2 FQGNSA. V lost 2 bases to trimming and J lost 0 bases, with 14 bases between them. The CDR3 region has the DNA TGTGCCAGCAGCTTACATCTGCGGGGTAACTCCTACAATGAGCAGTTCTTC. Protein sequence: CASSLHLRGNSYNEQFF.

This clonotype was counted only a few times. This sequence joins TRBV20-1 and TRBJ2-7; 9 positions match TRBD2. Trimming cost V 3 bases and J 4 bases; bases outside gene matches: 7. This CDR3 has 14 amino acids. CDR1 is DFQATT and CDR2 is SNEGSKA in the germline V gene (reference sequence). The chain's CDR3 is CSASGGRAGYEQYF. The CDR3 bases are TGCAGTGCTAGCGGCGGGAGGGCCGGGTACGAGCAGTACTTC.

This clonotype was picked up a small number of times. This rearrangement joins TRBV20-1 to TRBJ2-1; no reliable D call. Trimming pared 0 bases from V and 9 bases from J, leaving 18 bases between. The CDR3 extends over 15 amino acids. Germline assignment: CDR1 DFQATT and CDR2 SNEGSKA (reference sequence). The DNA for the CDR3 is TGCAGTGCTAGAGATTCTAGTATTAGGGCAACTGAGCAGTTCTTC. It codes for CSARDSSIRATEQFF.

CDR3: CASSEAVLNQPQHF. The DNA of the CDR3 is TGCGCCAGCAGTGAGGCCGTCCTCAATCAGCCCCAGCATTTT. This chain links TRBV10-2 with TRBJ1-5; unclear D gene. Germline loops: CDR1 WSHSY, CDR2 SAAADI. Trimming removed 2 bases at V and 3 bases at J, with 8 bases between. The CDR3 runs 14 residues.